The rows below give T cell receptor beta chains drawn from one sample of a study of T-cell reconstitution after alpha-beta-depleted transplantation in children. Each CDR3 protein gets one entry after TCRdb re-called the PCR reads with MiXCR. The data contain some 590,000 distinct CDR3 sequences, more than 9% of them seen just once; the ten biggest clones take up less than 4.5%. The sequencing here drew on PBMCs from the stem cell graft donor, taken from the stem cell graft. Every receptor here comes from a human donor who donated a stem cell graft to a child with acute myeloid leukemia. Each CDR3 is given with its conserved first and last residue. Fields, in order: J gene, D gene, V gene, clone size, CDR3 protein, CDR3 DNA. D genes are given only for firm matches. Clone sizes are given selectively: once, few, many, or a class where the clone is expanded.

j_call: TRBJ1-5
d_call: .
v_call: TRBV28
clone_size: few
cdr3_aa: CASSQQPQHF
cdr3_nt: TGTGCCAGCAGCCAACAGCCCCAGCATTTT

j_call: TRBJ2-2
d_call: .
v_call: TRBV7-2
clone_size: few
cdr3_aa: CASSLGARGGNTGELFF
cdr3_nt: TGTGCCAGCAGCTTAGGAGCCCGGGGAGGGAACACCGGGGAGCTGTTTTTT

j_call: TRBJ2-5
d_call: .
v_call: TRBV5-5
clone_size: .
cdr3_aa: CASSPDVHRETQYF
cdr3_nt: TGTGCCAGCAGCCCGGACGTCCACAGGGAGACCCAGTACTTC

j_call: TRBJ2-6
d_call: .
v_call: TRBV28
clone_size: many
cdr3_aa: CASSLSGGANVLTF
cdr3_nt: TGTGCCAGCAGTTTAAGTGGTGGGGCCAACGTCCTGACTTTC

j_call: TRBJ2-7
d_call: TRBD2
v_call: TRBV20-1
clone_size: many
cdr3_aa: CSAPGGSGTTYEQYF
cdr3_nt: TGCAGTGCCCCCGGCGGTAGCGGGACGACCTACGAGCAGTACTTC

j_call: TRBJ1-2
d_call: .
v_call: TRBV27
clone_size: many
cdr3_aa: CASKGGTDTTYGYTF
cdr3_nt: TGTGCCAGCAAGGGAGGAACAGACACAACCTATGGCTACACCTTC

j_call: TRBJ2-7
d_call: TRBD2
v_call: TRBV20-1
clone_size: few
cdr3_aa: CSASRLAGDGEQYF
cdr3_nt: TGCAGTGCTAGCCGACTAGCGGGAGATGGGGAGCAGTACTTC

j_call: TRBJ1-5
d_call: .
v_call: TRBV5-1
clone_size: many
cdr3_aa: CASSLGGTSNQPQHF
cdr3_nt: TGCGCCAGCAGCTTGGGGGGGACTAGCAATCAGCCCCAGCATTTT

j_call: TRBJ1-2
d_call: TRBD1
v_call: TRBV19
clone_size: .
cdr3_aa: CASSILTGSDHGYTF
cdr3_nt: TGTGCCAGTAGTATATTGACAGGGTCGGACCATGGCTACACCTTC

j_call: TRBJ2-1
d_call: .
v_call: TRBV5-1
clone_size: many
cdr3_aa: CASSLVLSEQFF
cdr3_nt: TGCGCCAGCAGCTTGGTTCTCAGTGAGCAGTTCTTC

j_call: TRBJ2-7
d_call: TRBD1
v_call: TRBV5-4
clone_size: .
cdr3_aa: CASSQGYVGQGVGEQYF
cdr3_nt: TGTGCCAGCAGCCAGGGATACGTGGGACAGGGTGTCGGCGAGCAGTACTTC

j_call: TRBJ2-7
d_call: .
v_call: TRBV28
clone_size: many
cdr3_aa: CASMGGGPYEQYF
cdr3_nt: TGTGCCAGCATGGGAGGGGGTCCCTACGAGCAGTACTTC

j_call: TRBJ2-7
d_call: TRBD2
v_call: TRBV7-3
clone_size: .
cdr3_aa: CASSLTGTSRYYEQYF
cdr3_nt: TGTGCCAGCAGCTTGACCGGGACTAGCAGGTACTACGAGCAGTACTTC

j_call: TRBJ2-1
d_call: .
v_call: TRBV7-9
clone_size: few
cdr3_aa: CASGRLNEQFF
cdr3_nt: TGTGCCTCAGGAAGACTAAATGAGCAGTTCTTC

j_call: TRBJ2-1
d_call: TRBD2
v_call: TRBV7-2
clone_size: many
cdr3_aa: CASSLAGTSGNEQFF
cdr3_nt: TGTGCCAGCAGCTTGGCCGGGACTAGCGGCAATGAGCAGTTCTTC

j_call: TRBJ2-5
d_call: .
v_call: TRBV7-2
clone_size: .
cdr3_aa: CASSLAGEATQYF
cdr3_nt: TGTGCCAGCAGCTTAGCTGGGGAGGCGACCCAGTACTTC

j_call: TRBJ2-7
d_call: TRBD2
v_call: TRBV5-1
clone_size: .
cdr3_aa: CASSSSGVAYEQYF
cdr3_nt: TGCGCCAGCAGCTCTAGCGGGGTAGCCTACGAGCAGTACTTC

j_call: TRBJ2-1
d_call: .
v_call: TRBV20-1
clone_size: many
cdr3_aa: CSASGGRSYNEQFF
cdr3_nt: TGCAGTGCTAGTGGCGGGCGATCCTACAATGAGCAGTTCTTC

j_call: TRBJ2-7
d_call: TRBD1
v_call: TRBV7-2
clone_size: .
cdr3_aa: CASSLGQVDYEQYF
cdr3_nt: TGTGCCAGCAGCTTGGGACAGGTAGACTACGAGCAGTACTTC

j_call: TRBJ2-3
d_call: TRBD2
v_call: TRBV11-2
clone_size: .
cdr3_aa: CASSSRRASGSNLGTDTQYF
cdr3_nt: TGTGCCAGCAGCTCTCGGAGGGCTAGCGGGAGTAATTTAGGTACAGATACGCAGTATTTT

j_call: TRBJ2-7
d_call: .
v_call: TRBV28
clone_size: few
cdr3_aa: CASSQDWGTKNEQYF
cdr3_nt: TGTGCCAGCAGCCAAGATTGGGGTACCAAGAACGAGCAGTACTTC

j_call: TRBJ1-4
d_call: TRBD1
v_call: TRBV29-1
clone_size: few
cdr3_aa: CSVSGGSTNEKLFF
cdr3_nt: TGCAGCGTCTCAGGGGGCTCAACTAATGAAAAACTGTTTTTT

j_call: TRBJ2-7
d_call: .
v_call: TRBV5-1
clone_size: many
cdr3_aa: CASSFIPSGEQYF
cdr3_nt: TGCGCCAGCAGCTTTATCCCTTCCGGCGAGCAGTACTTC